This entry features one T cell receptor (beta chain) sequence. No antigen is known for it. Germline CDR1 ENHRY, CDR2 SYGVKD. The CDR3 runs 16 residues. UMI-labeled 5' RACE generated the TCR beta libraries. Using the 5' RACE reads, TCRdb records one entry per CDR3 protein without DNA. This sample contains 10,000 to 12,000 distinct CDR3 sequences. The data derive from a study of human CD8 memory T cell subsets. Findings of the study overall: The study sequenced T cell receptor beta chains only. T cells showing similarly high diversity were the stem-like memory and precursor exhausted cells, not the effector memory cells. Minimal repertoire overlap was seen between stem-like memory T cells and precursor exhausted T cells.

RNA came from duplicate vials of some 140,000 sorted CD8+ T cells per subset. The chain uses TRBV10-3 and TRBJ2-1. The TCR originated in a human donor in good health. The sequencing sample was made of CD8+ T cells from PBMCs. CDR3 region: CAISESSRPSYNEQFF.